This passage covers 18 T cell receptor beta chains from one sample sequenced in a study of blood T cells in healthy people across ages. Using a J-beta primer mix together with a sample-barcoded 5' primer, a second PCR was run for roughly 6 to 12 cycles. TCRdb reprocessed the 5' RACE reads with MiXCR, giving one entry per CDR3 protein. The sample yields approximately 730,000 distinct CDR3 sequences, 40% to 45% seen once. Sequenced: blood. These receptor sequences come from an older woman in good health.

On this clonotype itself: An end of the junction differs from the germline gene, which may be a read error. The V and J genes are TRBV20-1 and TRBJ2-3, with a possible D match to TRBD1 (6 bases). The CDR3 contains 12 residues. Germline CDR1 is DFQATT and CDR2 is SNEGSKA (reference sequence). CDR3: CSAGYRAGTRYF. The CDR3 DNA sequence: TGCAGTGCTGGATACAGGGCTGGTACGCGGTATTTT.

J is TRBJ2-7 and V is TRBV19, with 7 bases that match TRBD1. CDR1 is LNHDA, CDR2 SQIVND, per germline (reference sequence). The CDR3 covers 15 residues. V shed 3 bases, J shed 3 bases, and the junction held 8 bases outside the gene matches. As DNA, the CDR3 is TGTGCCAGTAGTATGACTCCGGGACAGATCTACGAGCAGTACTTC. Translated: CASSMTPGQIYEQYF. The variable domain in full, with the rest retrieved from reference TRBV19 and TRBJ2-7, is DGGITQSPKYLFRKEGQNVTLSCEQNLNHDAMYWYRQDPGQGLRLIYYSQIVNDFQKGDIAEGYSVSREKKESFPLTVTSAQKNPTAFYLCASSMTPGQIYEQYFGPGTRLTVT.

This clonotype came up a few times. The chain recombines TRBV20-1 with TRBJ1-2; D possibly corresponds to TRBD1 (5 bases). Trimming took 6 bases from V and 10 from J, leaving 15 bases between them. The germline CDR1 and CDR2 sequences are DFQATT and SNEGSKA (reference sequence). This CDR3 spans 11 amino acids. The CDR3 DNA sequence: TGCAGTGCCCCCAGGGAGGCAGTCTACACCTTC. Its protein product is CSAPREAVYTF.

V is TRBV10-1 and J is TRBJ2-5; 7 nucleotides agree with TRBD2. Germline-derived CDR1 and CDR2 are WNHNN and SYGVQD (reference sequence). The CDR3 loop spans 17 amino acids. Unmatched junction bases numbered 9, after V lost 0 bases and J lost 2 bases. The CDR3 protein is CASSESVGAGEQETQYF. The CDR3 region has the DNA TGCGCCAGCAGTGAGTCGGTTGGGGCGGGGGAGCAAGAGACCCAGTACTTC.

Concerning this clonotype: A clone one base away is much larger, so this may be a read error. The rearrangement joins TRBV10-3 to TRBJ2-3, with TRBD2 matching 9 bases. CDR3 length equals 14 residues. J gave up 2 bases and V 7 bases, and 4 bases lay outside the gene matches. Germline loops: CDR1 ENHRY, CDR2 SYGVKD. The CDR3 DNA sequence: TGTGCCATCAATGGCGGGGGGGCCACAGATACGCAGTATTTT. This encodes CAINGGGATDTQYF.

The genes are TRBV28 and TRBJ2-3; TRBD1 or TRBD2 may be the D gene (5 bases each). Germline assignment: CDR1 MDHEN and CDR2 SYDVKM. V lost 6 bases and J 9 bases, leaving 19 bases between the germline ends. This CDR3 region has 14 residues. Here the CDR3 reads CASSPGPTAGTQYF. The DNA for the CDR3 is TGTGCCAGCAGCCCGGGACCAACCGCAGGCACGCAGTATTTT.

This clonotype was observed a handful of times. The chain uses TRBV5-1 and TRBJ2-4; D not certain. The end of the DNA aligns better with TRBJ2-5, so the J call may be wrong. The CDR3 length is 14 residues. Germline CDR1 SGHRS, CDR2 YFSETQ. Here the CDR3 DNA reads TGCGCCAGCAGCTTGGTAGTCGCTAAAGAGACCCAGTACTTC. Translating it yields CASSLVVAKETQYF.

This clonotype was observed a handful of times. The chain joins TRBV14 to TRBJ1-4; tentative D call: TRBD1 (6 bases). The length of the CDR3 is 14 residues. Germline CDR1 reads SGHDN; CDR2 reads FVKESK. V was trimmed by 4 bases and J by 7 bases, leaving 13 bases between them. The CDR3 DNA sequence: TGTGCCAGCAGCCCGTATGGGGGCATTGAAAAACTGTTTTTT. Protein sequence: CASSPYGGIEKLFF.

This clonotype was observed a handful of times. The rearrangement joins TRBV6-5 to TRBJ2-3, with TRBD2 matching 14 bases. The CDR3 is 15 residues long. J was trimmed by 8 bases and V by 5 bases; bases with no gene match: 6. CDR1 and CDR2 (germline): MNHEY, SVGAGI. CDR3 bases: TGTGCCAGCAGTCGGGGGACTAGCGGGAGTGCTACGCAGTATTTT. Translation gives CASSRGTSGSATQYF.

The chain joins TRBV5-1 to TRBJ1-1; D remains unclear. V shed 2 bases and J shed 7 bases, with 12 bases lying between them. Looked up from germline, CDR1 is SGHRS and CDR2 is YFSETQ. The CDR3 is 13 residues long. CDR3 in DNA: TGCGCCAGCAGCTTCAGCGGTGAGATTGAAGCTTTCTTT. Its protein product is CASSFSGEIEAFF.

This clonotype was found once. The J gene is TRBJ1-1, the V gene TRBV12-3 or TRBV12-4; D remains unclear. This CDR3 has 14 residues. V lost 2 bases, J lost 2 bases, and 9 bases lay in between. CDR3: CASSLLWLNTEAFF. Written as DNA, the CDR3 is TGTGCCAGCAGTTTATTGTGGCTTAACACTGAAGCTTTCTTT.

With regard to this clonotype: A junction end diverges from the germline sequence, so it may reflect a read error. CDR3 bases: TGTGCCAGCAGGCTCCCCGGGACAGGGGATAGCAGTCAGCCCCAGCATTTT. It translates to CASRLPGTGDSSQPQHF. V and J are TRBV6-2 or TRBV6-3 and TRBJ1-5; 10 nucleotides align to TRBD1. Germline loops: CDR1 MNHEY, CDR2 SVGEGT. CDR3 size: 17 residues.

This clonotype appeared a single time. The chain uses TRBV25-1 and TRBJ1-5, with 8 bases that match TRBD1. The CDR3 spans 15 residues. The trim removed 4 bases at V and 9 bases at J, leaving 11 bases unmatched. Germline-derived CDR1 and CDR2 are MGHDK and SYGVNS. CDR3 nucleotides: TGTGCCAGCAGTGGCCTCGGACAGGGCGATGGGCCCCAGCATTTT. Translating gives CASSGLGQGDGPQHF.

The rearrangement links TRBV7-7 to TRBJ2-2; 15 bases are shared with TRBD2. This CDR3 is 19 amino acids long. The germline V gene encodes CDR1 SSHAT and CDR2 FNYEAQ (reference sequence). With 3 bases clipped from V and 0 bases from J, the junction kept 5 bases outside the gene matches. The CDR3 bases are TGTGCCAGCAGCTTCCTCGGGACTAGCGGGGGGACGAACACCGGGGAGCTGTTTTTT. Its translation: CASSFLGTSGGTNTGELFF.

This clonotype was seen only a few times. The chain employs TRBV3-1 and TRBJ2-1; tentatively, D is TRBD2 (7 bases). Trimming removed 4 bases from V and 5 bases from J, with 21 bases in between. Germline CDR1 reads LGHDT; CDR2 reads YNNKEL (reference sequence). The CDR3 sequence is 17 residues long. The CDR3: CASSPLGGGGAHNEQFF. CDR3 nucleotide sequence: TGTGCCAGCAGCCCCTTAGGGGGGGGCGGGGCACACAATGAGCAGTTCTTC.

This clonotype has at least ten counts. The chain recombines TRBV9 with TRBJ1-2; D call uncertain. Looked up from germline, CDR1 is SGDLS and CDR2 is YYNGEE. The CDR3 covers 13 residues. V lost 3 bases and J 0 bases, leaving 6 bases between the germline ends. CDR3: CASSDPSNYGYTF. The CDR3 region has the DNA TGTGCCAGCAGCGATCCTTCTAACTATGGCTACACCTTC.

The chain combines TRBV2 with TRBJ2-4, with D perhaps TRBD1 (5 bases). The germline V and J ends were trimmed by 0 bases and 7 bases, with 16 bases remaining between them. The germline CDR1 and CDR2 sequences are SNHLY and FYNNEI. This CDR3 contains 16 residues. Here the CDR3 DNA reads TGTGCCAGCAGTGAAGCGCGGCAGGGTGACGTGAACATTCAGTACTTC. Translating gives CASSEARQGDVNIQYF. Using reference TRBV2 and TRBJ2-4 for the parts outside the CDR3, the full variable domain is EPEVTQTPSHQVTQMGQEVILRCVPISNHLYFYWYRQILGQKVEFLVSFYNNEISEKSEIFDDQFSVERPDGSNFTLKIRSTKLEDSAMYFCASSEARQGDVNIQYFGAGTRLSVL.

The genes are TRBV14 and TRBJ1-2; TRBD1 is a possible D gene (5 bases). V dropped 5 bases and J dropped 4 bases, with 17 bases sitting between them. The CDR3 extends over 15 amino acids. CDR1 SGHDN and CDR2 FVKESK come from the germline V gene. The CDR3 nucleotides read TGTGCCAGCAGCGAGACTTCAGGGCTCGGCTATGGCTACACCTTC. It encodes CASSETSGLGYGYTF.